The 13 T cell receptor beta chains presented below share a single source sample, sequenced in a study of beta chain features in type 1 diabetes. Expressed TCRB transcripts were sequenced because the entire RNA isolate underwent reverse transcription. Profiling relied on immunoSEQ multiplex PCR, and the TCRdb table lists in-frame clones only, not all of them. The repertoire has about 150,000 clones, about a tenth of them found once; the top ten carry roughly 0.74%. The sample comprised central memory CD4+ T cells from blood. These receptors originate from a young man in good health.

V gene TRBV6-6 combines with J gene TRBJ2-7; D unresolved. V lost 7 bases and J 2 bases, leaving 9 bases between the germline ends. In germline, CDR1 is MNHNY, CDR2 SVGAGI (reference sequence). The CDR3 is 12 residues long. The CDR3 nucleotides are TGTGCCAGCATCGACTCGGCCTACGAGCAGTACTTC. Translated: CASIDSAYEQYF.

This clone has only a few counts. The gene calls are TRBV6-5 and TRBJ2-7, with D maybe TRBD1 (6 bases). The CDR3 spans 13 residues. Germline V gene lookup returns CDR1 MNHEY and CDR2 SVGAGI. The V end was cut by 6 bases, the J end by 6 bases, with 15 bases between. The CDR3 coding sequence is TGTGCCAGCAGCCTCACAGGGCCGGGCGAGCAGTACTTC. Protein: CASSLTGPGEQYF.

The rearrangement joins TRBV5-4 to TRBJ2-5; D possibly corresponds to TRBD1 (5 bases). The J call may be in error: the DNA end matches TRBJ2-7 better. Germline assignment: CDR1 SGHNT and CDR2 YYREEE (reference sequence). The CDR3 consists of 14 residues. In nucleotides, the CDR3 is TGTGCCAGCAGCTTGGAGAAGGGGTTCCACGAGCAGTACTTC. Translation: CASSLEKGFHEQYF.

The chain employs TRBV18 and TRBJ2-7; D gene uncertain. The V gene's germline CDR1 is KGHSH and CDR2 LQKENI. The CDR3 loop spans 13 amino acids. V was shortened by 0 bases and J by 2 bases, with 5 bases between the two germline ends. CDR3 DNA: TGTGCCAGCTCACCACCGGGCGCCTACGAGCAGTACTTC. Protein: CASSPPGAYEQYF.

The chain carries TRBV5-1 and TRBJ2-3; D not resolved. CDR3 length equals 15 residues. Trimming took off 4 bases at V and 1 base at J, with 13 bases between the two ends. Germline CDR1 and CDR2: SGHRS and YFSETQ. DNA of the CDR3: TGCGCCAGCAGCGGTACAGTGACCGGCACAGATACGCAGTATTTT. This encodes CASSGTVTGTDTQYF.

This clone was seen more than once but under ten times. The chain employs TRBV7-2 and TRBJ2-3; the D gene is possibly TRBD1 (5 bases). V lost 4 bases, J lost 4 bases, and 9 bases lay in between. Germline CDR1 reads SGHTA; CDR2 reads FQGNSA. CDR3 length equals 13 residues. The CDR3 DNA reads TGTGCCAGCAGCTCACAGACAGCAGATACGCAGTATTTT. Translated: CASSSQTADTQYF.

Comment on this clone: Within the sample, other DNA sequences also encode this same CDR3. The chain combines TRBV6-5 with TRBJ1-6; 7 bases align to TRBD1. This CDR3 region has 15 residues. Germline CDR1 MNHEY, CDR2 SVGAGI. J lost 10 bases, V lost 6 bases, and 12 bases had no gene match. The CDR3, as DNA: TGTGCCAGCAGCCAAAAACAGGGGAAGGGCTCACCCCTCCACTTT. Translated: CASSQKQGKGSPLHF.

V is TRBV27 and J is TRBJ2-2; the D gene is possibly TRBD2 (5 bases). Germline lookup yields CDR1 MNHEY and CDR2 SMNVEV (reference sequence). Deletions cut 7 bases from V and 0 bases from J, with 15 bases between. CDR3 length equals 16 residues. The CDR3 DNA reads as TGTGCCAGCAAGTCGTGGAGCGGCGCGAACACCGGGGAGCTGTTTTTT. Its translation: CASKSWSGANTGELFF.

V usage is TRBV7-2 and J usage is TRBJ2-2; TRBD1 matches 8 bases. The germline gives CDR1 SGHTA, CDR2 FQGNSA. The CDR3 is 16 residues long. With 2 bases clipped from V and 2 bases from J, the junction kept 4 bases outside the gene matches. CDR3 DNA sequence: TGTGCCAGCAGCTTACAAGGACAGGGAAACACCGGGGAGCTGTTTTTT. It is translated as CASSLQGQGNTGELFF.

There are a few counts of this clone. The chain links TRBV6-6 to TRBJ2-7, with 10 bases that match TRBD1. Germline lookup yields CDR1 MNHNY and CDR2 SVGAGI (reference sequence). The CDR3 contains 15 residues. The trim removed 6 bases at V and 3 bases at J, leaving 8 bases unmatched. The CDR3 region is CASREPGQGSYEQYF. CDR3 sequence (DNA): TGTGCCAGCAGGGAACCGGGACAGGGGAGCTACGAGCAGTACTTC.

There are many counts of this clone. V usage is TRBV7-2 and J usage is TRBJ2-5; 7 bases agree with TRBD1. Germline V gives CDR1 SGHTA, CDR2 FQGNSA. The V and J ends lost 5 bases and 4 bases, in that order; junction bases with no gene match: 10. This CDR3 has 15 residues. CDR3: CASSPQLHRGETQYF. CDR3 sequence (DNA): TGTGCCAGCAGCCCCCAACTGCACAGGGGAGAGACCCAGTACTTC. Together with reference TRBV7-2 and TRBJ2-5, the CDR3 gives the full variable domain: GAGVSQSPSNKVTEKGKDVELRCDPISGHTALYWYRQSLGQGLEFLIYFQGNSAPDKSGLPSDRFSAERTGGSVSTLTIQRTQQEDSAVYLCASSPQLHRGETQYFGPGTRLLVL.

The CDR3 loop is CASSEATGAAYGYTF. The CDR3 bases are TGTGCCAGCAGTGAAGCGACAGGGGCCGCTTATGGCTACACCTTC. V gene TRBV6-1 combines with J gene TRBJ1-2, with TRBD1 matching over 8 bases. The trim removed 0 bases at V and 5 bases at J, leaving 5 bases unmatched. The CDR3 has 15 amino acids. Germline lookup yields CDR1 MNHNS and CDR2 SASEGT.

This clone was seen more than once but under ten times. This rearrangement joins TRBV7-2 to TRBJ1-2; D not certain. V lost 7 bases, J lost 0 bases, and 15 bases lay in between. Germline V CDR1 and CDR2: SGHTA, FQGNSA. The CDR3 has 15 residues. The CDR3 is CASTPLTGANYGYTF. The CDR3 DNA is TGTGCCAGCACTCCGCTTACGGGAGCTAACTATGGCTACACCTTC.